Following are 32 T cell receptor beta chains from one sample sequenced in a study of blood T cell repertoires in COVID-19. Clones were read by immunoSEQ multiplex PCR, and TCRdb kept only the in-frame ones, dropping some. The data show under 12,000 clones, about 83% seen once. Sequenced input: peripheral blood. The receptors were gathered from a middle-aged man with active COVID-19.

V is TRBV3-1 (or the pseudogene TRBV3-2) and J is TRBJ2-1; 7 nucleotides agree with TRBD2. After removal of 0 bases from V and 3 bases from J, the junction contained 8 bases not matched to a gene. The CDR3 length is 17 residues. Germline V CDR1 and CDR2: LGHDT, YNNKEL (reference sequence). CDR3 sequence: CASSQEPERDGYNEQFF. For the CDR3, the DNA is TGTGCCAGCAGCCAAGAACCCGAGCGGGACGGCTACAATGAGCAGTTCTTC.

This chain joins TRBV11-2 and TRBJ2-1; D is ambiguous. Germline CDR1 SGHAT, CDR2 FQNNGV. Trimming cost V 5 bases and J 6 bases, with 8 bases left between them. The CDR3 is 12 amino acids. In nucleotides, the CDR3 is TGTGCCAGCAGCCTCAGGCTCAATGAGCAGTTCTTC. Amino acids: CASSLRLNEQFF.

This sequence joins TRBV27 and TRBJ2-1, with 8 bases that match TRBD2. The CDR3 totals 13 residues. From germline, CDR1 is MNHEY and CDR2 SMNVEV (reference sequence). Unmatched junction bases numbered 6, after V lost 3 bases and J lost 11 bases. The CDR3 loop reads CASSFTLAGQQFF. CDR3 nucleotide sequence: TGTGCCAGCAGTTTTACCCTAGCGGGCCAGCAGTTCTTC.

This clone showed up just once. The CDR3 protein is CASSQIAGGSADTQYF. CDR3 nucleotides: TGTGCCAGCAGCCAGATAGCGGGAGGGTCCGCAGATACGCAGTATTTT. The chain combines TRBV14 with TRBJ2-3; 11 bases fit TRBD2. V was pared by 3 bases and J by 4 bases, with 6 bases of the junction left unmatched. The germline V gene has CDR1 SGHDN and CDR2 FVKESK. The CDR3 runs 16 residues.

V is TRBV5-6 and J is TRBJ1-2; 7 bases map to TRBD1. Germline lookup yields CDR1 SGHDT and CDR2 YYEEEE. With 4 bases clipped from V and 3 bases from J, the junction kept 3 bases outside the gene matches. The CDR3 totals 13 residues. The CDR3 loop is CASSPGQYYGYTF. DNA for the CDR3: TGTGCCAGCAGCCCGGGACAGTACTATGGCTACACCTTC.

The chain combines TRBV9 with TRBJ2-3, with 9 bases identical to TRBD2. The V segment lost 0 bases and the J segment 5 bases; nucleotides outside the gene matches: 4. Germline-derived CDR1 and CDR2 are SGDLS and YYNGEE. This CDR3 has 15 amino acids. The CDR3 nucleotides read TGTGCCAGCAGCGTAGGTGGACTAGCGAAAGATACGCAGTATTTT. Protein sequence: CASSVGGLAKDTQYF.

V gene TRBV5-8 combines with J gene TRBJ2-3; 9 bases line up with TRBD2. Looked up from germline, CDR1 is SGHTS and CDR2 is YDEGEE. The J segment lost 6 bases and the V segment lost 0 bases, leaving 11 bases of the junction unmatched. The CDR3 spans 17 residues. The DNA for the CDR3 is TGTGCCAGCAGCTTGGGGGTTAGCGGGAGAGGCGCCGATACGCAGTATTTT. This translates into CASSLGVSGRGADTQYF.

The CDR3, as DNA: TGTGCCAGCAGCTCCTTCGCGTACCAAGAGACCCAGTACTTC. It translates to CASSSFAYQETQYF. The chain joins TRBV7-9 to TRBJ2-5; D uncertain. The V end lost 4 bases, the J end lost 0 bases, and 9 bases lay between the germline ends. The CDR3 is 14 amino acids. From germline, CDR1 is SEHNR and CDR2 FQNEAQ (reference sequence).

The V call is TRBV9, the J call TRBJ2-3, with 7 positions matching TRBD2. Germline-derived CDR1 and CDR2 are SGDLS and YYNGEE. Trimming cost V 0 bases and J 2 bases; bases outside gene matches: 6. CDR3 size: 16 residues. In nucleotides, the CDR3 is TGTGCCAGCAGCGTAGTATGGGGAGGGGCCACAGATACGCAGTATTTT. Protein sequence: CASSVVWGGATDTQYF. Full variable domain (remainder filled in from reference TRBV9 and TRBJ2-3): DSGVTQTPKHLITATGQRVTLRCSPRSGDLSVYWYQQSLDQGLQFLIQYYNGEERAKGNILERFSAQQFPDLHSELNLSSLELGDSALYFCASSVVWGGATDTQYFGPGTRLTVL.

This sequence joins TRBV9 and TRBJ1-2; TRBD1 is a possible D gene (5 bases). V gave up 0 bases and J gave up 6 bases, with 12 bases separating them. Per germline, CDR1 SGDLS and CDR2 YYNGEE. The length of the CDR3 is 14 residues. The DNA for the CDR3 is TGTGCCAGCAGCGTAGGGGGCGACGTGGATGGCTACACCTTC. Translated: CASSVGGDVDGYTF.

The V gene is TRBV19, the J gene TRBJ1-5; D gene unclear. V was shortened by 1 base and J by 2 bases, with 9 bases between the two germline ends. This CDR3 has 15 residues. Germline CDR1 reads LNHDA; CDR2 reads SQIVND (reference sequence). CDR3 amino acids: CASSIGQFGNQPQHF. The DNA of the CDR3 is TGTGCCAGTAGTATAGGTCAGTTCGGCAATCAGCCCCAGCATTTT. Full variable domain (missing parts from reference TRBV19 and TRBJ1-5): DGGITQSPKYLFRKEGQNVTLSCEQNLNHDAMYWYRQDPGQGLRLIYYSQIVNDFQKGDIAEGYSVSREKKESFPLTVTSAQKNPTAFYLCASSIGQFGNQPQHFGDGTRLSIL.

The chain employs TRBV11-3 and TRBJ2-1, with D perhaps TRBD2 (5 bases). This CDR3 region has 16 residues. V lost 0 bases to trimming and J lost 6 bases, with 15 bases between them. Germline assignment: CDR1 SGHNT and CDR2 YENEEA. The CDR3 protein is CASSLDPGGYRNEQFF. The CDR3 bases are TGTGCCAGCAGCTTAGACCCCGGCGGGTACCGCAATGAGCAGTTCTTC.

V gene TRBV6-5 combines with J gene TRBJ2-7; 9 bases map to TRBD1. V lost 6 bases to trimming and J lost 5 bases; unmatched junction nucleotides: 5. Germline V CDR1 and CDR2: MNHEY, SVGAGI. CDR3 length: 13 residues. CDR3 amino acids: CASSRQGGNEQYF. The CDR3 DNA follows: TGTGCCAGCAGCCGACAGGGGGGAAACGAGCAGTACTTC.

This clone was detected once. The gene calls are TRBV23-1 and TRBJ2-2, with D unclear. TRBV23-1 is designated an ORF whose function remains uncertain. The CDR3 extends over 17 amino acids. V was cut by 0 bases and J by 8 bases, with 19 bases left in between. This CDR3 reads CASSQSGKRCVTGELFF. CDR3 in DNA: TGCGCCAGCAGTCAATCCGGAAAGAGGTGCGTGACTGGGGAGCTGTTTTTT.

V and J are TRBV6-5 and TRBJ1-2; no definite D call. This CDR3 spans 15 amino acids. The germline V gene encodes CDR1 MNHEY and CDR2 SVGAGI. With 2 bases removed from V and 8 bases from J, the gap between germline ends came to 18 bases. CDR3 sequence reads: CASSYQGGNDRGYTF. CDR3 coding DNA: TGTGCCAGCAGTTACCAAGGAGGCAACGACCGGGGCTACACCTTC.

The chain recombines TRBV9 with TRBJ2-2; D gene ambiguous. The CDR3 covers 14 residues. The germline gives CDR1 SGDLS, CDR2 YYNGEE. The V end lost 2 bases, the J end lost 2 bases, and 7 bases lay between the germline ends. CDR3 protein: CASSVLLNTGELFF. CDR3 sequence (DNA): TGTGCCAGCAGCGTCCTACTCAACACCGGGGAGCTGTTTTTT.

This clone is medium-sized in the sample. The rearrangement uses TRBV3-1 (or the pseudogene TRBV3-2) and TRBJ2-7, with 16 positions matching TRBD2. Losses at the gene ends were 6 bases for V and 1 base for J; bases not matched to a gene: 21. There are 22 residues in the CDR3. In germline, CDR1 is LGHDT, CDR2 YNNKEL (reference sequence). This chain's CDR3 is CASSPRQGTMGLAGGGSYEQYF. CDR3 in DNA: TGTGCCAGCAGTCCCCGACAGGGTACTATGGGACTAGCGGGAGGGGGGTCCTACGAGCAGTACTTC.

This chain joins TRBV29-1 and TRBJ2-1; D gene unclear. V lost 5 bases, J lost 8 bases, and 7 bases lay in between. The CDR3 loop spans 10 amino acids. The germline V gene has CDR1 SQVTM and CDR2 ANQGSEA. CDR3 nucleotide sequence: TGCAGCGTTTTATCGGATGAGCAGTTCTTC. Protein product: CSVLSDEQFF.

This chain links TRBV6-5 with TRBJ2-7; D ambiguous. Trimming pared 6 bases from V and 0 bases from J, leaving 9 bases between. The CDR3 spans 13 residues. CDR1 MNHEY and CDR2 SVGAGI come from the germline V gene. CDR3 bases: TGTGCCAGCAGCCAGAACCCCTCCTACGAGCAGTACTTC. It is translated as CASSQNPSYEQYF.

A few counts support this clone. CDR3 DNA: TGTGCCAGCGCTAGCGTCCATGAGCAGTTCTTC. Amino acid sequence: CASASVHEQFF. The J gene is TRBJ2-1, the V gene TRBV2; D might be TRBD2 (6 bases). The CDR3 totals 11 residues. Trimming removed 8 bases from V and 8 bases from J, with 10 bases in between. The germline V gene has CDR1 SNHLY and CDR2 FYNNEI. Full variable domain (remainder filled in from reference TRBV2 and TRBJ2-1): EPEVTQTPSHQVTQMGQEVILRCVPISNHLYFYWYRQILGQKVEFLVSFYNNEISEKSEIFDDQFSVERPDGSNFTLKIRSTKLEDSAMYFCASASVHEQFFGPGTRLTVL.

This chain connects TRBV6-5 to TRBJ1-4; D is unclear. V was trimmed by 2 bases and J by 8 bases, leaving 12 bases between them. The CDR3 sequence is 14 residues long. Germline-derived CDR1 and CDR2 are MNHEY and SVGAGI. CDR3 sequence reads: CASSYETGGEKLFF. The CDR3 DNA is TGTGCCAGCAGTTACGAAACGGGAGGGGAAAAACTGTTTTTT.

As for this clone: At one end the junction does not follow the germline gene, possibly because of a read error. CDR3 in amino acids: CASSLAGGSDEQFF. Written as DNA, the CDR3 is TGTGCCAGCAGCCTAGCGGGAGGGAGCGATGAGCAGTTCTTC. V is TRBV7-9 and J is TRBJ2-1; 12 nucleotides line up with TRBD2. Germline V CDR1 and CDR2: SEHNR, FQNEAQ (reference sequence). The CDR3 sequence is 14 residues long. Drawing the rest from reference TRBV7-9 and TRBJ2-1, the complete variable domain is DTGVSQNPRHKITKRGQNVTFRCDPISEHNRLYWYRQTLGQGPEFLTYFQNEAQLEKSRLLSDRFSAERPKGSFSTLEIQRTEQGDSAMYLCASSLAGGSDEQFFGPGTRLTVL.

The chain employs TRBV29-1 and TRBJ2-3, with 7 bases fitting TRBD2. This CDR3 is 13 amino acids long. The J segment lost 0 bases and the V segment lost 8 bases, leaving 5 bases of the junction unmatched. Germline assignment: CDR1 SQVTM and CDR2 ANQGSEA. The CDR3 nucleotides read TGCAGCATTCAGCGGGGTAGCACAGATACGCAGTATTTT. This translates into CSIQRGSTDTQYF.

The J gene is TRBJ1-5, the V gene TRBV21-1; the table's D call, TRBD1, has no DNA check behind it. TRBV21-1 is termed a pseudogene. This CDR3 spans 17 amino acids. This CDR3 reads CASSKKFTCTSNQPQHF. CDR3 DNA: TGTGCCAGCAGCAAAAAGTTTACATGTACCTCCAATCAGCCCCAGCATTTT.

This chain links TRBV7-9 with TRBJ2-2; D is uncertain. Trimming pared 3 bases from V and 0 bases from J, leaving 17 bases between. Looked up from germline, CDR1 is SEHNR and CDR2 is FQNEAQ (reference sequence). CDR3 length equals 18 residues. The CDR3 DNA is TGTGCCAGCAGCTTTAGTTCGATAGAGGCCACGAACACCGGGGAGCTGTTTTTT. This codes for CASSFSSIEATNTGELFF.

The chain employs TRBV2 and TRBJ2-7, with D perhaps matching TRBD2 (5 bases). The CDR3 totals 14 residues. The germline gives CDR1 SNHLY, CDR2 FYNNEI. V lost 5 bases, J lost 6 bases, and 17 bases lay in between. The CDR3 sequence: CASSWTPSSLEQYF. CDR3 nucleotide sequence: TGTGCCAGCAGTTGGACTCCGTCAAGCCTCGAGCAGTACTTC.

The chain uses TRBV12-3 or TRBV12-4 and TRBJ1-2; D is uncertain. The germline V and J ends were trimmed by 6 bases and 1 base, with 9 bases remaining between them. The CDR3 sequence is 13 residues long. The CDR3 protein is CASSLGSNYGYTF. CDR3 nucleotide sequence: TGTGCCAGCAGCTTGGGCAGTAACTATGGCTACACCTTC.

The chain carries TRBV11-2 and TRBJ2-7, with D possibly being TRBD1 (5 bases). Trimming pared 5 bases from V and 2 bases from J, leaving 13 bases between. The germline V gene has CDR1 SGHAT and CDR2 FQNNGV. CDR3 length equals 14 residues. CDR3 bases: TGTGCCAGCAGCAAGACAGTATTTCCCTACGAGCAGTACTTC. It yields the protein CASSKTVFPYEQYF.

This chain uses TRBV7-3 with TRBJ2-5; TRBD2 matches 14 bases. Germline CDR1 SGHTA, CDR2 FQGTGA. Trimming cost V 5 bases and J 5 bases; bases outside gene matches: 4. The CDR3 has 15 residues. DNA for the CDR3: TGTGCCAGCAGCCCGGGGACTAGCGGGAGTGAGACCCAGTACTTC. Translation gives CASSPGTSGSETQYF.

The rearrangement links TRBV4-1 to TRBJ1-1, with 8 bases fitting TRBD1. V lost 5 bases, J lost 4 bases, and 6 bases stayed unmatched. Germline assignment: CDR1 MGHRA and CDR2 YSYEKL. The CDR3 is made up of 14 amino acids. The CDR3 DNA reads as TGCGCCAGCAGCGCGGACAGGGCTTTCACTGAAGCTTTCTTT. This gives the protein CASSADRAFTEAFF.

The V gene is TRBV18, the J gene TRBJ2-1, with D possibly matching TRBD2 (6 bases). V lost 1 base to trimming and J lost 2 bases, with 18 bases between them. The germline CDR1 and CDR2 sequences are KGHSH and LQKENI. This CDR3 has 18 amino acids. The CDR3 sequence: CASSPQKRGLPPYNEQFF. In nucleotides, the CDR3 is TGTGCCAGCTCACCACAAAAGAGGGGACTCCCTCCCTACAATGAGCAGTTCTTC.

The chain couples TRBV28 to TRBJ2-7; the match to TRBD1 covers 7 bases. CDR1 and CDR2 from the germline V gene are MDHEN and SYDVKM. The CDR3 spans 14 residues. The V segment lost 7 bases and the J segment 0 bases; nucleotides outside the gene matches: 6. The CDR3 sequence: CASTHRDSSYEQYF. In nucleotides, the CDR3 is TGTGCCAGCACCCACCGGGACAGCTCCTACGAGCAGTACTTC.